This TCR beta chain was captured by sequencing in a study of siplizumab effects on memory and regulatory T cells. Study results and limitations: Confirmatory evidence of suppressive function in proliferating siplizumab-culture Tregs was not obtained. Few alloreactive clones mapped to unstimulated subsets.

The CDR3 runs 16 residues. Germline V gene sequence: CDR1 LNHNV, CDR2 YYDKDF (reference sequence). Trimming took 0 bases from V and 0 from J; bases not matched to a gene: 3. Clones were sequenced by immunoSEQ multiplex PCR, and TCRdb holds only the in-frame ones, with some missing. The data show some 46,000 clones, approximately 93% seen once. For this clone: Its antigen is still unknown.

The sequencing sample was made of CD8+ T cells sorted from blood. V and J are TRBV15 and TRBJ2-7; 9 nucleotides line up with TRBD1. This clonotype originated in a human donor in good health. The CDR3 reads CATSRDGTGTSYEQYF. Here the CDR3 DNA reads TGTGCCACCAGCAGAGATGGGACAGGGACCTCCTACGAGCAGTACTTC. The complete variable domain, with remaining parts taken from reference TRBV15 and TRBJ2-7, reads DAMVIQNPRYQVTQFGKPVTLSCSQTLNHNVMYWYQQKSSQAPKLLFHYYDKDFNNEADTPDNFQSRRPNTSFCFLDIRSPGLGDTAMYLCATSRDGTGTSYEQYFGPGTRLTVT.